These 20 T cell receptor beta chains came from one sample sequenced in a study of cytomegalovirus exposure and HLA in healthy donors. The PCR contained 60 Vbeta and 13 Jbeta primers. Only in-frame clones appear in the TCRdb table, and some are missing; sequencing was by immunoSEQ multiplex PCR. The table for this sample gives tens of thousands of clones. The material sequenced was PBMCs. Receptor source: a girl between 5 and 17 years old in good health and CMV-seropositive.

The V call is TRBV4-3, the J call TRBJ1-5, with a weak D call TRBD1 (5 bases). Germline lookup yields CDR1 LGHNA and CDR2 YSLEER. The CDR3 spans 15 residues. The germline V and J ends were trimmed by 0 bases and 2 bases, with 8 bases remaining between them. CDR3 in amino acids: CASSQDWGGNQPQHF. The CDR3 nucleotides are TGCGCCAGCAGCCAAGATTGGGGGGGCAATCAGCCCCAGCATTTT.

V and J are TRBV7-9 and TRBJ1-2; D remains unclear. The CDR3 has 12 residues. Trimming stripped 2 bases from V and 6 bases from J, with 7 bases between. Looked up from germline, CDR1 is SEHNR and CDR2 is FQNEAQ (reference sequence). The CDR3 region has the DNA TGTGCCAGCAGCTTATCTACTCATGGCTACACCTTC. It is translated as CASSLSTHGYTF.

The chain employs TRBV30 and TRBJ2-3; D is uncertain. Germline assignment: CDR1 GTSNPN and CDR2 SVGIG (reference sequence). CDR3 length: 15 amino acids. Trimming stripped 0 bases from V and 0 bases from J, with 10 bases between. The DNA of the CDR3 is TGTGCCTGGAGTGTAGACTCATCTAGCACAGATACGCAGTATTTT. Its translation is CAWSVDSSSTDTQYF.

The chain employs TRBV7-9 and TRBJ2-1, with D possibly matching TRBD2 (6 bases). The germline V and J ends were trimmed by 5 bases and 0 bases, with 11 bases remaining between them. This CDR3 contains 15 residues. Germline V CDR1 and CDR2: SEHNR, FQNEAQ (reference sequence). The CDR3 protein is CASSAPGLSYNEQFF. The CDR3 bases are TGTGCCAGCAGCGCACCGGGACTCTCCTACAATGAGCAGTTCTTC.

V usage is TRBV6-1 and J usage is TRBJ2-7; D may be TRBD1 (6 bases). V was pared by 6 bases and J by 5 bases, with 17 bases between. Germline V lookup: CDR1 MNHNS, CDR2 SASEGT. CDR3 length: 14 residues. This chain's CDR3 is CASRRRQARDEQYF. The CDR3 nucleotides read TGTGCCAGCAGGCGCCGACAGGCTCGGGACGAGCAGTACTTC.

The CDR3 reads CASSPLQENYGYTF. CDR3 coding DNA: TGCGCCAGCAGCCCCCTACAGGAAAACTATGGCTACACCTTC. The chain carries TRBV5-1 and TRBJ1-2; D might be TRBD1 (5 bases). Trimming stripped 4 bases from V and 2 bases from J, with 12 bases between. This CDR3 region has 14 residues. In germline, CDR1 is SGHRS, CDR2 YFSETQ.

The chain links TRBV30 to TRBJ2-7; 9 nucleotides match TRBD1. The V and J ends lost 0 bases and 5 bases, in that order; junction bases with no gene match: 11. The CDR3 is 16 amino acids. The V gene's germline CDR1 is GTSNPN and CDR2 SVGIG (reference sequence). This CDR3 reads CAWSVSGQGRGHEQYF. The CDR3 DNA is TGTGCCTGGAGTGTATCGGGACAGGGAAGGGGGCACGAGCAGTACTTC.

V gene TRBV6-6 combines with J gene TRBJ2-2; a possible D gene is TRBD2 (5 bases). This CDR3 is built from 14 residues. Germline V gene sequence: CDR1 MNHNY, CDR2 SVGAGI (reference sequence). V gave up 8 bases and J gave up 0 bases, with 10 bases separating them. The CDR3 nucleotides read TGTGCCAGCCGCGCCGGGGCGAACACCGGGGAGCTGTTTTTT. It yields the protein CASRAGANTGELFF.

This chain joins TRBV6-1 and TRBJ2-4; 9 nucleotides align to TRBD2. Trimming took 1 base from V and 2 from J; bases not matched to a gene: 9. CDR3 length equals 18 residues. Germline CDR1 is MNHNS and CDR2 is SASEGT. CDR3 sequence: CASSEGGAASGTKNIQYF. The CDR3 nucleotides are TGTGCCAGCAGTGAAGGGGGAGCGGCTAGCGGGACCAAAAACATTCAGTACTTC.

The genes are TRBV9 and TRBJ2-3; 12 nucleotides match TRBD2. CDR1 and CDR2 from the germline V gene are SGDLS and YYNGEE. V dropped 3 bases and J dropped 4; count of bases not matched to a gene: 6. The CDR3 is 16 amino acids. The CDR3 DNA reads as TGTGCCAGCAGCGCTAGCGGGGGGGCCTGGTCAGATACGCAGTATTTT. The encoded protein is CASSASGGAWSDTQYF.

This chain joins TRBV11-2 and TRBJ2-2; 7 bases match TRBD1. CDR3 length: 14 residues. Looked up from germline, CDR1 is SGHAT and CDR2 is FQNNGV. Trimming cost V 5 bases and J 4 bases; bases outside gene matches: 4. The CDR3 bases are TGTGCCAGCAGCAAGACAGGGCTCACCGGGGAGCTGTTTTTT. Its protein product is CASSKTGLTGELFF.

J is TRBJ2-7 and V is TRBV6-1; TRBD2 agrees at 8 bases. The germline gives CDR1 MNHNS, CDR2 SASEGT. Germline trimming cut 10 bases from V and 7 bases from J; bases unmatched to any gene: 9. CDR3 length: 12 amino acids. In DNA, the CDR3 is TGTGCCACGTCGGGGGGGGGTTGGGAGCAGTACTTC. Translation gives CATSGGGWEQYF.

This chain connects TRBV4-2 to TRBJ2-1; 8 bases map to TRBD1. This CDR3 has 16 residues. V was clipped by 3 bases and J by 4 bases; unmatched bases: 8. CDR1 is LGHNA, CDR2 YNFKEQ, per germline. The CDR3 spells CASSHQTGGIYNEQFF. The CDR3 region has the DNA TGTGCCAGCAGCCACCAAACAGGGGGGATTTACAATGAGCAGTTCTTC.

The chain carries TRBV29-1 and TRBJ1-3; no definite D call. The CDR3 contains 12 residues. Trimming pared 7 bases from V and 0 bases from J, leaving 7 bases between. CDR1 and CDR2 (germline): SQVTM, ANQGSEA. The CDR3 DNA follows: TGCAGCGCACAGAGCTCTGGAAACACCATATATTTT. Translating it yields CSAQSSGNTIYF. Looking up the rest from reference TRBV29-1 and TRBJ1-3 gives the full variable domain: SAVISQKPSRDICQRGTSLTIQCQVDSQVTMMFWYRQQPGQSLTLIATANQGSEATYESGFVIDKFPISRPNLTFSTLTVSNMSPEDSSIYLCSAQSSGNTIYFGEGSWLTVV.

The chain combines TRBV4-1 with TRBJ1-4; tentatively, D is TRBD1 (5 bases). Germline V gene sequence: CDR1 MGHRA, CDR2 YSYEKL. The CDR3 is made up of 17 amino acids. V was pared by 1 base and J by 2 bases, with 14 bases between. The CDR3 sequence: CASSQVSQGTTNEKLFF. CDR3 nucleotide sequence: TGCGCCAGCAGCCAAGTCAGTCAGGGAACCACTAATGAAAAACTGTTTTTT.

The chain carries TRBV5-6 and TRBJ1-2, with D perhaps TRBD1 (6 bases). The CDR3 contains 14 residues. Trimming cost V 0 bases and J 4 bases, with 10 bases left between them. Looked up from germline, CDR1 is SGHDT and CDR2 is YYEEEE. Here the CDR3 DNA reads TGTGCCAGCAGCTTGGTACCGGACAGCTATGGCTACACCTTC. Residues: CASSLVPDSYGYTF.

The chain is built from TRBV15 and TRBJ2-1, with a possible D match to TRBD2 (6 bases). V lost 5 bases to trimming and J lost 9 bases, with 14 bases between them. CDR3 length: 13 residues. Looked up from germline, CDR1 is LNHNV and CDR2 is YYDKDF (reference sequence). In DNA, the CDR3 is TGTGCCACCAGCCCTCGACTAGTGGCTGAGCAGTTCTTC. Translation gives CATSPRLVAEQFF.

The V and J genes are TRBV5-4 and TRBJ2-3; weak D call: TRBD2 (6 bases). Germline V gene data show CDR1 as SGHNT and CDR2 as YYREEE (reference sequence). The CDR3 is 14 residues long. V was pared by 3 bases and J by 5 bases, with 13 bases between. CDR3 region: CASSSPVGLDTQYF. The CDR3 DNA is TGTGCCAGCAGCTCTCCCGTGGGACTAGATACGCAGTATTTT.

The rearrangement uses TRBV28 and TRBJ2-1; D perhaps matches TRBD2 (5 bases). CDR3 size: 15 residues. The germline CDR1 and CDR2 sequences are MDHEN and SYDVKM. Trimming stripped 1 base from V and 6 bases from J, with 13 bases between. In nucleotides, the CDR3 is TGTGCCAGCAGTTTATCAGCGGAGATAGGCAATGAGCAGTTCTTC. As protein: CASSLSAEIGNEQFF.

The DNA of the CDR3 is TGTGCCAGCAGTTTAGCGGGACCCCATAGCAATCAGCCCCAGCATTTT. The encoded protein is CASSLAGPHSNQPQHF. The chain employs TRBV28 and TRBJ1-5, with D possibly matching TRBD1 (5 bases). The germline CDR1 and CDR2 sequences are MDHEN and SYDVKM. CDR3 size: 16 residues. V was pared by 2 bases and J by 0 bases, with 11 bases between.